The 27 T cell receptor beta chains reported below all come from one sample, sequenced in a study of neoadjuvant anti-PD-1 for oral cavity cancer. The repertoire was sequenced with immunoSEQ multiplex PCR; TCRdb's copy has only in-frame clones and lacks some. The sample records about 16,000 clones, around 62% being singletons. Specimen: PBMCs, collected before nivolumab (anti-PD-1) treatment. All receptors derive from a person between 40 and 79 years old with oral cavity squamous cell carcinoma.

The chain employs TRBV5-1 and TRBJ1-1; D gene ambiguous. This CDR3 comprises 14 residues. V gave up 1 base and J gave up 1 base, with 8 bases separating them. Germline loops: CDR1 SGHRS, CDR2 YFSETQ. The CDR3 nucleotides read TGCGCCAGCAGCTTGAAGGATTGGAACACTGAAGCTTTCTTT. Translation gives CASSLKDWNTEAFF.

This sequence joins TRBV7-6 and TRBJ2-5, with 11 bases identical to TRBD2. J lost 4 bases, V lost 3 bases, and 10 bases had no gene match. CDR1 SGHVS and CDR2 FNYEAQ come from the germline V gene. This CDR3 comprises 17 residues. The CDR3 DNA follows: TGTGCCAGCAGCTTTCTTTTAGCGGGAGGGCCGGGAGAGACCCAGTACTTC. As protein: CASSFLLAGGPGETQYF.

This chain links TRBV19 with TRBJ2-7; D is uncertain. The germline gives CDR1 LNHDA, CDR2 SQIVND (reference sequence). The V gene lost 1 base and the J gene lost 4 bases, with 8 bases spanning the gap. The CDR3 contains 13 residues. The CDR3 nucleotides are TGTGCCAGTAGTATAGGGGGATCTTACGAGCAGTACTTC. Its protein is CASSIGGSYEQYF. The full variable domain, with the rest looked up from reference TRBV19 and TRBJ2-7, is DGGITQSPKYLFRKEGQNVTLSCEQNLNHDAMYWYRQDPGQGLRLIYYSQIVNDFQKGDIAEGYSVSREKKESFPLTVTSAQKNPTAFYLCASSIGGSYEQYFGPGTRLTVT.

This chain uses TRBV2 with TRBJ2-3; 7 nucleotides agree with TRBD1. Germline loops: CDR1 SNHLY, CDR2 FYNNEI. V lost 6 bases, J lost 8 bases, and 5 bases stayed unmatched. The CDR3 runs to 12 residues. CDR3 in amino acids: CASSDNRGTQYF. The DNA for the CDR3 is TGTGCCAGCAGCGATAACAGGGGTACGCAGTATTTT.

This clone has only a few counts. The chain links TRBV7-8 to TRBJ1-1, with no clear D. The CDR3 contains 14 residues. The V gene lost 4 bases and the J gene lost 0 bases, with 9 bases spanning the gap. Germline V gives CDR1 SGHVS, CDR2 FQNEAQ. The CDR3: CASSSRDLNTEAFF. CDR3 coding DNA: TGTGCCAGCAGCTCCAGAGATCTGAACACTGAAGCTTTCTTT.

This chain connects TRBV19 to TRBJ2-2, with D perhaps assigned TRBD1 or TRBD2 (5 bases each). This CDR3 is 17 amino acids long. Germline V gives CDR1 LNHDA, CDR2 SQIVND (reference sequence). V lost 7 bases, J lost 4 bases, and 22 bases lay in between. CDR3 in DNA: TGTGCCAGTACCAATCCGAGGGGAAACTCGGGCACCGGGGAGCTGTTTTTT. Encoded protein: CASTNPRGNSGTGELFF.

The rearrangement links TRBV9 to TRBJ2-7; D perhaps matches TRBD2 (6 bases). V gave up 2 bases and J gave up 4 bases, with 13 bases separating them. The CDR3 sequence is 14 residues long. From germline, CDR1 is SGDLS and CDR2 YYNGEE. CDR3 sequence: CASSVSGSEYEQYF. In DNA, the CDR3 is TGTGCCAGCAGCGTGTCCGGGAGTGAATACGAGCAGTACTTC.

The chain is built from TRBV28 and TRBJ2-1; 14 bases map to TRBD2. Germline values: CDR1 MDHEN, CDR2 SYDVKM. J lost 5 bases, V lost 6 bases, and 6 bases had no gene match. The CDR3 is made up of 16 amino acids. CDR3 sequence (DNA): TGTGCCAGCAGCCGTTTGGGACTAGCGGGAGACAATGAGCAGTTCTTC. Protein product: CASSRLGLAGDNEQFF.

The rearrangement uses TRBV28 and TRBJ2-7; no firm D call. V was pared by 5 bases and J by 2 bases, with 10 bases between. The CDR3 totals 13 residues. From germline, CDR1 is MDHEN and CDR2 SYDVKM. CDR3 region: CASSQVTPYEQYF. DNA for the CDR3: TGTGCCAGCAGTCAGGTAACCCCCTACGAGCAGTACTTC.

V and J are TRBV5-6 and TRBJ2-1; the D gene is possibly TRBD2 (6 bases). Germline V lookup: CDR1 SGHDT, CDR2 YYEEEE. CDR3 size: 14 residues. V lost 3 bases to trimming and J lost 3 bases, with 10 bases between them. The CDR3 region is CASSSGGYYNEQFF. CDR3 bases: TGTGCCAGCAGCTCCGGGGGTTACTACAATGAGCAGTTCTTC.

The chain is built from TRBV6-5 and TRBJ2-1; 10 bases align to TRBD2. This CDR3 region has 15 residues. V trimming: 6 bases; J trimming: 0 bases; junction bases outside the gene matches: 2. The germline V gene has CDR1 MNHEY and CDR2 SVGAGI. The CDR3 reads CASSPSGSSYNEQFF. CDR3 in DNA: TGTGCCAGCAGCCCTAGCGGGAGCTCCTACAATGAGCAGTTCTTC.

The CDR3 reads CASSLGLAAAYSYEQYF. The CDR3 region has the DNA TGTGCCAGCAGCCTGGGACTAGCGGCAGCGTACTCGTACGAGCAGTACTTC. The chain employs TRBV5-6 and TRBJ2-7, with 11 bases that match TRBD2. Germline CDR1 reads SGHDT; CDR2 reads YYEEEE. This CDR3 comprises 17 residues. V trimming: 4 bases; J trimming: 4 bases; junction bases outside the gene matches: 13.

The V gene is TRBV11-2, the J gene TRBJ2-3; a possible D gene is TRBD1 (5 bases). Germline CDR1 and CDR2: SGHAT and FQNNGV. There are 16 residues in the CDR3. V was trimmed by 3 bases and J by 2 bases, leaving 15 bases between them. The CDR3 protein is CASSLELGANTDTQYF. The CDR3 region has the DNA TGTGCCAGCAGCTTGGAACTTGGGGCGAACACAGATACGCAGTATTTT.

The CDR3 region has the DNA TGTGCCAGCAGCTTGCTAGGAGGGGGGAGCCCCCTAGGCGAGCAGTACTTC. Its translation: CASSLLGGGSPLGEQYF. V gene TRBV5-4 combines with J gene TRBJ2-7; D is possibly TRBD1 or TRBD2 (6 bases each). V was clipped by 1 base and J by 6 bases, with 23 bases between them. The length of the CDR3 is 17 residues. Germline V gene sequence: CDR1 SGHNT, CDR2 YYREEE (reference sequence).

The CDR3 sequence: CSVHAPRAGNTEAFF. CDR3 DNA sequence: TGCAGCGTTCACGCCCCGAGGGCAGGGAACACTGAAGCTTTCTTT. The V and J genes are TRBV29-1 and TRBJ1-1; D gene uncertain. The CDR3 has 15 amino acids. Germline loops: CDR1 SQVTM, CDR2 ANQGSEA. V lost 5 bases and J 1 base, leaving 17 bases between the germline ends.

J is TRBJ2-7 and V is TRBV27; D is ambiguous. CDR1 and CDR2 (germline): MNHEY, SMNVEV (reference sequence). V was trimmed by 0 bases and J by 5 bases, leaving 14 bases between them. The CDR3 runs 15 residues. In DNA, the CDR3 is TGTGCCAGCAGTTTATCGCTTCGGCTAGATAACGAGCAGTACTTC. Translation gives CASSLSLRLDNEQYF.

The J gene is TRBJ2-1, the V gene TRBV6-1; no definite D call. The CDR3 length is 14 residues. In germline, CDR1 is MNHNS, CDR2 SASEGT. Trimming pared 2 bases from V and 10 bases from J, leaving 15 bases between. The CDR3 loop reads CASSEFQELGEQFF. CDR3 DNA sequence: TGTGCCAGCAGTGAATTCCAGGAGTTGGGGGAGCAGTTCTTC.

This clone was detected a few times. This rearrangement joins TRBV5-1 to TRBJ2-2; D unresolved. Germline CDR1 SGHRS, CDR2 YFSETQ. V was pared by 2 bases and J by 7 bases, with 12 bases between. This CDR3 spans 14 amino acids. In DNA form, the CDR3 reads TGCGCCAGCAGCTTAATAGAGAATGACGGGGAGCTGTTTTTT. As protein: CASSLIENDGELFF.

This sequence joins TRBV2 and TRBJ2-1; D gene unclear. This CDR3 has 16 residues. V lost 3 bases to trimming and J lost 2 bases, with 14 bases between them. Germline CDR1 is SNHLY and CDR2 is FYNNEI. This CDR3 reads CASSETRQTTYNEQFF. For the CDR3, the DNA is TGTGCCAGCAGTGAGACGAGACAAACAACCTACAATGAGCAGTTCTTC. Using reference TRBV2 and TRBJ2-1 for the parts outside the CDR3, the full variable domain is EPEVTQTPSHQVTQMGQEVILRCVPISNHLYFYWYRQILGQKVEFLVSFYNNEISEKSEIFDDQFSVERPDGSNFTLKIRSTKLEDSAMYFCASSETRQTTYNEQFFGPGTRLTVL.

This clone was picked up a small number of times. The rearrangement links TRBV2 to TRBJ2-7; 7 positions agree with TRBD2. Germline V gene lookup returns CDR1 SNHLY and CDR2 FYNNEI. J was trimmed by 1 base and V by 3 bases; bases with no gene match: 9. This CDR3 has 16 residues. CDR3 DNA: TGTGCCAGCAGTGACCGCCAGCGGGGCCCTTCCTACGAGCAGTACTTC. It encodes CASSDRQRGPSYEQYF.

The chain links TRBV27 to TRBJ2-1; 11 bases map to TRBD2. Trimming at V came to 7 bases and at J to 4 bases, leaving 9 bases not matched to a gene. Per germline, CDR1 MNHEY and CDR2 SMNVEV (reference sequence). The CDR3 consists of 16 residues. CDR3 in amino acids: CASISSRTSGYNEQFF. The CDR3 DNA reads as TGTGCCAGCATCTCGTCTCGGACTAGCGGGTACAATGAGCAGTTCTTC.

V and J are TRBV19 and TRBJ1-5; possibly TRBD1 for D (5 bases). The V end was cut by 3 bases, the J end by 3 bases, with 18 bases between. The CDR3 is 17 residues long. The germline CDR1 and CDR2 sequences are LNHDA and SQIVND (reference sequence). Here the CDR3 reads CASSMVWGMTANQPQHF. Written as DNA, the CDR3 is TGTGCCAGTAGTATGGTATGGGGGATGACAGCCAATCAGCCCCAGCATTTT.

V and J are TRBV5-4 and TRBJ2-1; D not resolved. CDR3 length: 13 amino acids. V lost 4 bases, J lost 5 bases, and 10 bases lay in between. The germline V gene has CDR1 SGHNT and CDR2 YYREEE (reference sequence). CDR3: CASSINTDNEQFF. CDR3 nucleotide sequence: TGTGCCAGCAGCATAAACACCGACAATGAGCAGTTCTTC.

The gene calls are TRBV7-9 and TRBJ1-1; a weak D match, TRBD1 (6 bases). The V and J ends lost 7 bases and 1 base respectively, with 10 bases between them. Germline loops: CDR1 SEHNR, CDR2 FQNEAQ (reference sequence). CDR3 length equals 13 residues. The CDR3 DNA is TGTGCCAGCAATGGACAGCAGAACACTGAAGCTTTCTTT. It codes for CASNGQQNTEAFF.

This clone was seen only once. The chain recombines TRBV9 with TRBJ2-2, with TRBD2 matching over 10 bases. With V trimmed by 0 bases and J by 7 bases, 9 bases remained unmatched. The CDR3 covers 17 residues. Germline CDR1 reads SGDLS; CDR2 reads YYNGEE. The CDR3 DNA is TGTGCCAGCAGCGTAGGTCCTAGCGGGAGTTTGAGCGGGGAGCTGTTTTTT. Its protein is CASSVGPSGSLSGELFF.

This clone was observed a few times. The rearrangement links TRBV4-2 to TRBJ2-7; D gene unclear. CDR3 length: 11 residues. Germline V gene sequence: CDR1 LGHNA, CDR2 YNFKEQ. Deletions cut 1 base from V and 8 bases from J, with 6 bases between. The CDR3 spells CASSQAEQQYF. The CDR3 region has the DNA TGTGCCAGCAGCCAAGCCGAGCAGCAGTACTTC.

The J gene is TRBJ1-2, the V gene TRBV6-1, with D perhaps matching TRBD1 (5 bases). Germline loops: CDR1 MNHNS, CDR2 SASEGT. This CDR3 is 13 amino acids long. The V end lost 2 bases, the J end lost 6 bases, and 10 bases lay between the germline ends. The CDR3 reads CASSEQGADGYTF. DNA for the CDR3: TGTGCCAGCAGTGAACAAGGGGCCGATGGCTACACCTTC.